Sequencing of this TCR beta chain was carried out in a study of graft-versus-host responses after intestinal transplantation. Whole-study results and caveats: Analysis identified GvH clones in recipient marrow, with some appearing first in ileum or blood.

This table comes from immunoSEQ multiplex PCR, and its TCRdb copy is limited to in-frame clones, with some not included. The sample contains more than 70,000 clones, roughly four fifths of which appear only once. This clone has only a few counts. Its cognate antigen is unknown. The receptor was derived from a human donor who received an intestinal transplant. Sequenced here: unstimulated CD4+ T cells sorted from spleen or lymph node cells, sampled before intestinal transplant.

Here the CDR3 DNA reads TGTGCCAGCAGACCAGTAGCAACTAACTATGGCTACACCTTC. This sequence encodes CASRPVATNYGYTF. J is TRBJ1-2 and V is TRBV5-4; D is unresolved. Trimming removed 5 bases at V and 0 bases at J, with 11 bases between. The germline V gene has CDR1 SGHNT and CDR2 YYREEE (reference sequence). CDR3 length: 14 residues.